The source of this T cell receptor beta chain is a study of OX40 agonist ivuxolimab in advanced cancers. Notes on the research overall: Ivuxolimab was an agonistic, fully human IgG2 monoclonal antibody directed against OX40 (CD134), a costimulatory receptor. A male proportion of roughly 85% and a mean age of approximately 60 years, ranging from about 20 to 79, were recorded for the dose-escalation cohort. Prior anti-PD-1, anti-PD-L1 or anti-CTLA-4 therapy was permitted, and checkpoint inhibitors had been received by more than 35% of dose-escalation patients. Partial responses occurred in three dose-escalation patients, of whom one had hepatocellular carcinoma and two had cutaneous melanoma. Peripheral TCRbeta sequencing aimed to test whether ivuxolimab altered TCR sequence diversity and caused clonal T-cell expansion. Intravenous ivuxolimab was administered to patients every 2 weeks at six dose levels: 0.01, 0.1, 0.3, 1.5, 3 and 10 mg/kg. Of the 50 to 55 patients in dose escalation, about 20 had hepatocellular carcinoma, some 15 had melanoma, 9 had renal cell carcinoma and 9 had head and neck cancer. The monotherapy dose-escalation portion (N ≈ 56 patients) of the phase I ivuxolimab trial is reported in the paper. The paper as a whole reports these results and caveats: Low levels of normalized T-cell clonal expansion were also seen in some patients who did not respond. In the 0.1-3.0 mg/kg groups, partial responders were among the patients with the lowest normalized peripheral clonal expansion, particularly in CD8+ T cells. On average, CD8+ T cells showed more expanded clones than CD4+ T cells after ivuxolimab. Clonal expansion of both CD4+ and CD8+ blood T cells was observed from baseline to week 6 at doses 0.1 to 3.0 mg/kg. The antigen specificity of the peripheral T cells that underwent clonal expansion was not determined.

For sequencing of the TCRbeta CDR3 region, genomic DNA was extracted from the sorted cells. TCRbeta CDR3 regions were sequenced using the immunoSEQ Assay. This is the immuneACCESS table as TCRdb keeps it, with only in-frame sequences that have V and J called. A part of the clones is gone; compared with another copy, unresolved V genes explain less than half, and the rest is unexplained. The sample table lists tens of thousands of clones, 80% to 90% of them with a count of one. Of the sample, approximately 5% is held by the ten largest clones. The trial excluded patients who had a history of autoimmune disease or were on systemic immunosuppression. Peripheral blood for TCR sequencing was collected from all dose cohorts at baseline, on cycle 4 day 1, and on cycle 7 day 1. The samples were drawn from a first-in-human, open-label, multicenter phase I dose-escalation trial of ivuxolimab. Adults with locally advanced or metastatic melanoma, renal cell, hepatocellular, or head and neck squamous cell carcinoma were enrolled in the trial. Before TCR sequencing, CD4+ and CD8+ T cells were separately sorted from peripheral blood.

About this clone: The specificity of this receptor is unknown. Nothing much larger sits one base from this clone, and base qualities are not available.

CDR3 length: 14 amino acids, cysteine to phenylalanine. Just CDR3 DNA is preserved here, 42 bases in frame from base 1. V is clipped by 0 bases and J by 3 bases, and the sequence between their germline boundaries is 7 bases long. According to the germline V gene, CDR1 reads SGHRS and CDR2 reads YFSETQ. The chain was built from TRBV5-1 and TRBJ1-5, with TRBD1 as a weak D call on 5 bases. The sequences come from CD4+ or CD8+ T cells sorted from blood, collected in a trial of the OX40 agonist ivuxolimab. The sequence was collected from an adult with an advanced solid tumor such as melanoma, head and neck, liver or kidney cancer. This receptor has the CDR3 CASSLGQPNQPQHF. The DNA sequence is given as TGCGCCAGCAGCTTGGGACAGCCCAATCAGCCCCAGCATTTT. When the CDR3 is completed using the reference TRBV5-1 and TRBJ1-5 genes on either side, the full variable domain is KAGVTQTPRYLIKTRGQQVTLSCSPISGHRSVSWYQQTPGQGLQFLFEYFSETQRNKGNFPGRFSGRQFSNSRSEMNVSTLELGDSALYLCASSLGQPNQPQHFGDGTRLSIL.